The present entry profiles one T cell receptor beta chain with its context. The data are from a study of blood T cell repertoires in COVID-19. Study-wide background: Italy, Spain and the United States were the sources of the convalescent and acute COVID-19 samples. T cells, B-cell-depleted T cells, or PBMCs supplied cDNA or gDNA.

As processed by the authors: By means of reference gene primer amplification, nucleated cell counts were estimated. TCRdb's table, derived via immunoSEQ multiplex PCR, lists solely in-frame clones and lacks some. That table furnishes V, J and clone size, whereas the DNA furnished D and trimming. The table lists roughly 280,000 clones, about nine tenths of them singletons. Germline V gene data show CDR1 as SEHNR and CDR2 as FQNEAQ (reference sequence). This CDR3 comprises 15 residues. V was clipped by 5 bases and J by 3 bases; unmatched bases: 9. Seattle enrolled patients during active infection and tracked them longitudinally.

Source material: peripheral blood. The TCR comes from a woman aged 25 to 39 with COVID-19, enrolled during active disease. V is TRBV7-9 and J is TRBJ2-7, with 8 bases identical to TRBD1. CDR3 amino acids: CASSVQGGEFYEQYF. In DNA, the CDR3 is TGTGCCAGCAGCGTACAGGGGGGCGAGTTCTACGAGCAGTACTTC.